The 17 T cell receptor beta chains below were found in one sample sequenced in a study of blood T cells in healthy people across ages. Sample-barcoded 5' priming and a J-beta primer mix drove a second PCR of roughly 7 to 11 cycles. TCRdb redid the calling of the 5' RACE reads with MiXCR, one entry per CDR3 protein. The profile shows about 1.8 million distinct CDR3 sequences, about 50% of them singletons. The sample taken for sequencing was blood. The receptors shown here come from a woman aged 40 to 50 in good health.

V gene TRBV4-3 combines with J gene TRBJ2-4; the match to TRBD1 covers 7 bases. This CDR3 is built from 17 residues. The V gene's germline CDR1 is LGHNA and CDR2 YSLEER. The ends lost 0 bases at V and 0 bases at J; junction bases unmatched: 5. The CDR3: CASSQDQTGLAKNIQYF. Here the CDR3 DNA reads TGCGCCAGCAGCCAAGATCAGACAGGGCTAGCCAAAAACATTCAGTACTTC.

The chain uses TRBV28 and TRBJ2-4; no clear D gene. Germline CDR1 is MDHEN and CDR2 is SYDVKM. The CDR3 is 18 amino acids. Between the trimmed V and J ends, which lost 3 bases and 15 bases, there was a span of 33 bases. The CDR3: CASSFWQEKTLNQETLYF. The CDR3 region has the DNA TGTGCCAGCAGTTTTTGGCAGGAGAAAACCTTAAACCAAGAGACCCTGTACTTC.

Only a few counts were recorded for this clonotype. This chain joins TRBV20-1 and TRBJ2-5; the D is unclear. CDR1 and CDR2 from the germline V gene are DFQATT and SNEGSKA (reference sequence). Trimming shortened V by 7 bases and J by 2 bases, and 17 bases separated the two germline ends. CDR3 size: 14 residues. The CDR3 here is CSDLPETGQETQYF. CDR3 DNA sequence: TGCAGTGACCTACCTGAAACCGGGCAAGAGACCCAGTACTTC.

This clonotype was observed many times. V is TRBV12-3 or TRBV12-4 and J is TRBJ2-5; D unclear. This CDR3 is built from 11 residues. V lost 3 bases and J lost 7, with 6 bases in between. CDR3 amino acids: CASSLLGTQYF. The CDR3 coding sequence is TGTGCCAGCAGTTTGCTTGGGACCCAGTACTTC.

This clonotype has more than one count but fewer than ten. J is TRBJ2-7 and V is TRBV7-9; D not resolved. Trimming left V 3 bases short and J 2 bases short, with 14 bases between. The CDR3 is made up of 15 amino acids. Germline CDR1 SEHNR, CDR2 FQNEAQ (reference sequence). The CDR3 sequence: CASSFGSLTPYEQYF. The CDR3 DNA sequence: TGTGCCAGCAGCTTCGGATCGTTAACCCCCTACGAGCAGTACTTC.

The rearrangement links TRBV20-1 to TRBJ2-5; TRBD1 is a possible D gene (7 bases). Matching the DNA end better, TRBJ2-7 makes the J call doubtful. CDR1 and CDR2 from the germline V gene are DFQATT and SNEGSKA (reference sequence). CDR3 length: 11 amino acids. The CDR3 nucleotides read TGCAGTGCTAGACAGGGGGGCGAGCAGTACTTC. It is translated as CSARQGGEQYF.

The V call is TRBV20-1, the J call TRBJ2-5, with TRBD1 identical over 7 bases. CDR1 is DFQATT and CDR2 is SNEGSKA in the germline V gene (reference sequence). V shed 6 bases, J shed 5 bases, and the junction held 12 bases outside the gene matches. CDR3 size: 14 residues. This CDR3 is CSALHDRDLETQYF. CDR3 sequence (DNA): TGCAGTGCCCTTCACGACAGGGATTTGGAGACCCAGTACTTC.

The chain links TRBV4-3 to TRBJ2-5, with D possibly matching TRBD2 (6 bases). CDR3 length: 15 amino acids. Germline lookup yields CDR1 LGHNA and CDR2 YSLEER. V lost 0 bases and J lost 6, with 14 bases in between. The CDR3 nucleotides are TGCGCCAGCAGCCAAGATCGAACTAGCACGCAGACCCAGTACTTC. Translating gives CASSQDRTSTQTQYF.

The chain employs TRBV7-9 and TRBJ2-5; D may correspond to TRBD1 or TRBD2 (7 bases each). Germline CDR1 is SEHNR and CDR2 is FQNEAQ (reference sequence). The CDR3 spans 15 residues. V was pared by 7 bases and J by 1 base, with 16 bases between. CDR3 DNA sequence: TGTGCCAGCACTGAGCGGGGACAGATCCAAGAGACCCAGTACTTC. Its translation is CASTERGQIQETQYF.

The chain combines TRBV11-1 with TRBJ2-5; D may match TRBD1 or TRBD2 (5 bases each). CDR3 length equals 16 residues. Germline V gene data show CDR1 as SGHAT and CDR2 as FQDESV (reference sequence). The germline V and J ends were trimmed by 2 bases and 2 bases, with 15 bases remaining between them. The CDR3 DNA is TGTGCCAGCAGCTTATTCGGGACCGAGGGGCAAGAGACCCAGTACTTC. It yields the protein CASSLFGTEGQETQYF.

The chain employs TRBV27 and TRBJ2-1, with 9 bases aligning to TRBD1. Germline V gene sequence: CDR1 MNHEY, CDR2 SMNVEV (reference sequence). J was trimmed by 6 bases and V by 8 bases; bases with no gene match: 11. The CDR3 extends over 15 amino acids. CDR3 region: CASAVGQGILNEQFF. The CDR3 nucleotides are TGTGCCAGCGCCGTCGGACAGGGGATCCTCAATGAGCAGTTCTTC.

The chain uses TRBV28 and TRBJ2-4; no reliable D call. Trimming left V 3 bases short and J 5 bases short, with 14 bases between. The germline V gene encodes CDR1 MDHEN and CDR2 SYDVKM. The CDR3 extends over 15 amino acids. CDR3 loop: CASSFRPSLQNIQYF. CDR3 sequence (DNA): TGTGCCAGCAGTTTTAGGCCCTCCCTCCAAAACATTCAGTACTTC.

This clonotype has just one count. The chain joins TRBV24-1 to TRBJ2-3; tentative D call: TRBD2 (5 bases). CDR1 and CDR2 (germline): KGHDR, SFDVKD. The CDR3 loop spans 15 amino acids. Trimming stripped 1 base from V and 2 bases from J, with 9 bases between. CDR3 amino acids: CATSDFGDITDTQYF. Here the CDR3 DNA reads TGTGCCACCAGTGATTTCGGGGATATCACAGATACGCAGTATTTT.

CDR3 amino acids: CSARRPGQGQETQYF. CDR3 sequence (DNA): TGCAGTGCGAGAAGACCGGGACAGGGACAAGAGACCCAGTACTTC. V usage is TRBV20-1 and J usage is TRBJ2-5, with 9 bases aligning to TRBD1. Losses at the gene ends were 6 bases for V and 2 bases for J; bases not matched to a gene: 10. The germline gives CDR1 DFQATT, CDR2 SNEGSKA (reference sequence). CDR3 length: 15 amino acids.

There are a few counts of this clonotype. The CDR3 region is CASTPRTASSYNSPLHF. CDR3 coding DNA: TGTGCCAGCACTCCGCGGACAGCGAGCTCCTATAATTCACCCCTCCACTTT. The rearrangement links TRBV5-5 to TRBJ1-6; a possible D gene is TRBD1 (6 bases). The ends were cut back, 6 bases at V and 0 bases at J, with 16 bases in the middle. The germline V gene encodes CDR1 SGHKS and CDR2 YYEKEE (reference sequence). The CDR3 sequence is 17 residues long. Supplemented by reference TRBV5-5 and TRBJ1-6, the full variable domain reads DAGVTQSPTHLIKTRGQQVTLRCSPISGHKSVSWYQQVLGQGPQFIFQYYEKEERGRGNFPDRFSARQFPNYSSELNVNALLLGDSALYLCASTPRTASSYNSPLHFGNGTRLTVT.

This chain uses TRBV11-2 with TRBJ2-3; TRBD2 is a possible D gene (6 bases). Germline CDR1 SGHAT, CDR2 FQNNGV. The CDR3 is 16 residues long. V was shortened by 5 bases and J by 1 base, with 16 bases between the two germline ends. The CDR3, as DNA: TGTGCCAGCAGCGGACGGGCTAGCGAGGGCACAGATACGCAGTATTTT. Translated, it gives CASSGRASEGTDTQYF.

The sample holds many counts of this clonotype. One end of the junction varies from germline; a read error may be responsible. J is TRBJ2-7 and V is TRBV4-3, with 7 bases identical to TRBD1. Germline CDR1 and CDR2: LGHNA and YSLEER. This CDR3 is 14 amino acids long. CDR3 sequence (DNA): TGTGCCAGCAGCCTCCGGACAGGCGACTACGAGCAGTACTTC. This encodes CASSLRTGDYEQYF.